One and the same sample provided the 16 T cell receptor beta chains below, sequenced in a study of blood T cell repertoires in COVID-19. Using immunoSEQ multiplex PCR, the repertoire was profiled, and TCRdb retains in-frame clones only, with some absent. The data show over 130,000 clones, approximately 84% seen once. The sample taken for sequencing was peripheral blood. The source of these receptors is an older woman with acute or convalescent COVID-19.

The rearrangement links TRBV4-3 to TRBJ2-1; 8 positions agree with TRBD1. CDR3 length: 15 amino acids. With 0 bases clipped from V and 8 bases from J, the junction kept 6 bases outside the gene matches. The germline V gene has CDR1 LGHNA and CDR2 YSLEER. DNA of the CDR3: TGCGCCAGCAGCCAAGAAAGGACAGGGTTGGATGAGCAGTTCTTC. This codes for CASSQERTGLDEQFF.

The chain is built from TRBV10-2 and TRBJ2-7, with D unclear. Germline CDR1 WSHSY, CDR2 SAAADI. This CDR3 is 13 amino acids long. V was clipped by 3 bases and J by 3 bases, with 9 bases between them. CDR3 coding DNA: TGCGCCAGCAGTGATGAGGAAAGCTACGAGCAGTACTTC. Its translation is CASSDEESYEQYF.

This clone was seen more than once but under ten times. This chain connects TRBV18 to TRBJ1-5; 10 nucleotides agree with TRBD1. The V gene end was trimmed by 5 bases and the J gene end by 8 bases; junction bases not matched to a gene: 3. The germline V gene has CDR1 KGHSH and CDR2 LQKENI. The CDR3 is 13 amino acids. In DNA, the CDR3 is TGTGCCAGCTCAACGGGACAGGGGAAGCCCCAGCATTTT. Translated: CASSTGQGKPQHF.

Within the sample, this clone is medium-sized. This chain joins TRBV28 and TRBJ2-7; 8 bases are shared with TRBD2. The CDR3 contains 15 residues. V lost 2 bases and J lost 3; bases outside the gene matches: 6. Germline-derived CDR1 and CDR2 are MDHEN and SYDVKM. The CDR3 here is CASSLTPGGDYEQYF. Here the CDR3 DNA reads TGTGCCAGCAGTTTAACCCCGGGAGGGGACTACGAGCAGTACTTC.

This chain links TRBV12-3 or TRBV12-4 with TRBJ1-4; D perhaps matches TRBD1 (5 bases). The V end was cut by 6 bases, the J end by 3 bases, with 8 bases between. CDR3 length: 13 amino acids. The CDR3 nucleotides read TGTGCCAGCAGGTGGGGGGCTAATGAAAAACTGTTTTTT. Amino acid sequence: CASRWGANEKLFF.

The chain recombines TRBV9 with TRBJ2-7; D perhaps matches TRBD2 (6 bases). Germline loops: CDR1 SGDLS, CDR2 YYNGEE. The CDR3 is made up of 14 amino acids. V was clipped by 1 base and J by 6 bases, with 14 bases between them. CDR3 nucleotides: TGTGCCAGCAGCGTATGGTCGGGGGAAGGCGAGCAGTACTTC. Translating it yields CASSVWSGEGEQYF.

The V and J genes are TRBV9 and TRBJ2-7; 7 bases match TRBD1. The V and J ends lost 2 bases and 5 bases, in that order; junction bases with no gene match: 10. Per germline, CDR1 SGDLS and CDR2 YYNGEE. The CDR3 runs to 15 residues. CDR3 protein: CASSVRQGSGDEQYF. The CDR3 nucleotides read TGTGCCAGCAGCGTGAGACAGGGAAGTGGCGACGAGCAGTACTTC. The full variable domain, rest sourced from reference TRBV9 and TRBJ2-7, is DSGVTQTPKHLITATGQRVTLRCSPRSGDLSVYWYQQSLDQGLQFLIQYYNGEERAKGNILERFSAQQFPDLHSELNLSSLELGDSALYFCASSVRQGSGDEQYFGPGTRLTVT.

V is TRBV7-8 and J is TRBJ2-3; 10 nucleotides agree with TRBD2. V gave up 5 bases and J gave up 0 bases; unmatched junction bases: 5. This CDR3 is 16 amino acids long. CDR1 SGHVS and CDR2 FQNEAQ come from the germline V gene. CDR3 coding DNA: TGTGCCAGCAGCCCCCAGACTAGCGGGAGCACAGATACGCAGTATTTT. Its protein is CASSPQTSGSTDTQYF.

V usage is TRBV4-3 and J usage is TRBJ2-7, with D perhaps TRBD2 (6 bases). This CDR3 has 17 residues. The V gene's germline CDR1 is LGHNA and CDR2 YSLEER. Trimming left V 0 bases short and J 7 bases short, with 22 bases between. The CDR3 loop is CASSQELGGKSTWEQYF. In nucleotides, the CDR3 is TGCGCCAGCAGCCAAGAGTTGGGCGGGAAGAGTACGTGGGAGCAGTACTTC.

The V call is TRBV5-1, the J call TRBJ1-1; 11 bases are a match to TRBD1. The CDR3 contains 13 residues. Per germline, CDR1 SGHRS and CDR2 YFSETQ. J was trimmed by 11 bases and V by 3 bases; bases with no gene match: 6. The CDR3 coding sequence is TGCGCCAGCAGCTCGGACAGGGGGCGAGACGCTTTCTTT. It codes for CASSSDRGRDAFF.

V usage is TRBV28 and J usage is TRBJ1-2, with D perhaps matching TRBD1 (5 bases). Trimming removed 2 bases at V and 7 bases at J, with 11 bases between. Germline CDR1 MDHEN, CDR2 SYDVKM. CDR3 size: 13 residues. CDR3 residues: CASSLPGRGGYTF. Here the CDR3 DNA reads TGTGCCAGCAGTTTACCAGGGAGGGGTGGCTACACCTTC.

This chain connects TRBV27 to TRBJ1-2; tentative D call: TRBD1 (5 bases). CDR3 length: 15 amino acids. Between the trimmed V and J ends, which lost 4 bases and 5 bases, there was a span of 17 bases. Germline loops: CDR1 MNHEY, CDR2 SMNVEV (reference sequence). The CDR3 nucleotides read TGTGCCAGCAGTTCGAGGGGAGGCGGGGGATATGGCTACACCTTC. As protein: CASSSRGGGGYGYTF.

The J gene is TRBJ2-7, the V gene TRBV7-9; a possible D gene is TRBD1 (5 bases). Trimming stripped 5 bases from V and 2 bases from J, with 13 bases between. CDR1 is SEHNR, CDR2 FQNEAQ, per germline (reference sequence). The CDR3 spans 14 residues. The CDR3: CASSHPGQTYEQYF. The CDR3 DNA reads TGTGCCAGCAGCCATCCCGGACAAACCTACGAGCAGTACTTC.

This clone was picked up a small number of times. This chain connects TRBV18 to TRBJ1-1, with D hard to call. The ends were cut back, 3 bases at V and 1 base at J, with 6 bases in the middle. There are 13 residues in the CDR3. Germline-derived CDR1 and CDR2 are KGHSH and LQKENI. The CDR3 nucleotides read TGTGCCAGCTCACCCACACGGAACACTGAAGCTTTCTTT. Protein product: CASSPTRNTEAFF.

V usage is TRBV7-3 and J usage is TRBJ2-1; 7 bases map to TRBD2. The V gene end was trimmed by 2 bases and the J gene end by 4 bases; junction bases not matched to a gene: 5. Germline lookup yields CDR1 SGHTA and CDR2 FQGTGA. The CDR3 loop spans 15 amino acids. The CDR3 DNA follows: TGTGCCAGCAGCTTAGGGGGACTACCTTACAATGAGCAGTTCTTC. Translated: CASSLGGLPYNEQFF.

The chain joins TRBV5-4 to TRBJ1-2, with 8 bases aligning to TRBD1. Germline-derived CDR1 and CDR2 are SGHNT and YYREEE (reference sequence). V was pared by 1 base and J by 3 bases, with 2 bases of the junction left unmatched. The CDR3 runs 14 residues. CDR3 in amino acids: CASSLQGADYGYTF. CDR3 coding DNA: TGTGCCAGCAGCTTGCAGGGGGCGGACTATGGCTACACCTTC. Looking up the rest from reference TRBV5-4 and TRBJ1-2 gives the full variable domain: ETGVTQSPTHLIKTRGQQVTLRCSSQSGHNTVSWYQQALGQGPQFIFQYYREEENGRGNFPPRFSGLQFPNYSSELNVNALELDDSALYLCASSLQGADYGYTFGSGTRLTVV.